This entry lists 10 T cell receptor beta chains sequenced from one sample in a study of patients and donors after allogeneic stem cell transplantation (TCRdb year 2020). Library preparation was by RT-PCR. The data were produced on a NextSeq 550. TCRdb reprocessed the public reads (quality trimming at Q25 with fastp, clone calling with MiXCR) and kept in-frame beta chains. Each CDR3 protein appears once, grouped with its most common genes and DNA. Recorded for this sample are roughly 940,000 distinct CDR3 sequences; over 15% of them occurred a single time. The ten largest make up around 5.5% of the sample. Sequencing was carried out using blood, either unsorted or a sorted T cell fraction (not recorded which). All receptors derive from a human donor who was either an allogeneic HSCT recipient or a stem cell or donor lymphocyte infusion donor (not recorded which). It is not recorded whose cells these are; they may come from a transplant donor.

The chain employs TRBV28 and TRBJ1-1, with D perhaps TRBD1 (5 bases). The CDR3 loop spans 14 amino acids. From germline, CDR1 is MDHEN and CDR2 SYDVKM. Trimming shortened V by 3 bases and J by 6 bases, and 14 bases separated the two germline ends. The CDR3: CASSLQGFMPEAFF. The CDR3 nucleotides read TGTGCCAGCAGTTTGCAGGGCTTTATGCCTGAAGCTTTCTTT.

The CDR3 bases are TGTGCCAGCAGCTTAGAGACACACCGGCGAAACTCCTACGAGCAGTACTTC. Translating gives CASSLETHRRNSYEQYF. The chain carries TRBV7-8 and TRBJ2-7; unclear D gene. CDR1 and CDR2 from the germline V gene are SGHVS and FQNEAQ. The CDR3 covers 17 residues. V gave up 1 base and J gave up 0 bases, with 16 bases separating them.

The V call is TRBV24-1, the J call TRBJ2-7; D may correspond to TRBD1 or TRBD2 (5 bases each). This CDR3 has 13 amino acids. Per germline, CDR1 KGHDR and CDR2 SFDVKD. V was trimmed by 1 base and J by 7 bases, leaving 10 bases between them. CDR3 residues: CATSDFEGREQYF. Here the CDR3 DNA reads TGTGCCACCAGTGATTTTGAGGGGCGGGAGCAGTACTTC.

In this sample, this clonotype turned up many times. The chain is built from TRBV12-3 or TRBV12-4 and TRBJ2-4; 8 bases align to TRBD1. This CDR3 is 13 amino acids long. After removal of 7 bases from V and 6 bases from J, the junction contained 5 bases not matched to a gene. The CDR3 loop reads CASTRGQGNIQYF. The CDR3 nucleotides are TGTGCCAGCACCCGCGGACAGGGAAACATTCAGTACTTC.

This clonotype was observed a few times. This chain connects TRBV12-3 or TRBV12-4 to TRBJ1-1; D gene unclear. The V and J ends lost 6 bases and 8 bases respectively, with 10 bases between them. This CDR3 contains 11 residues. This CDR3 is CASRTTLEAFF. The CDR3 region has the DNA TGTGCCAGCAGAACTACCTTAGAAGCTTTCTTT.

This clonotype has only a few counts. This chain connects TRBV27 to TRBJ1-3; D is undetermined. Germline V CDR1 and CDR2: MNHEY, SMNVEV (reference sequence). V was pared by 5 bases and J by 0 bases, with 5 bases between. The CDR3 has 13 amino acids. This chain's CDR3 is CASSGSSGNTIYF. CDR3 DNA: TGTGCCAGCAGTGGCAGCTCTGGAAACACCATATATTTT.

There are a few counts of this clonotype. V is TRBV2 and J is TRBJ2-2; 10 positions agree with TRBD1. Germline V gene data show CDR1 as SNHLY and CDR2 as FYNNEI. With 4 bases clipped from V and 4 bases from J, the junction kept 3 bases outside the gene matches. The CDR3 has 15 amino acids. CDR3 region: CASSGQGAGTGELFF. The CDR3 DNA reads as TGTGCCAGCAGTGGACAGGGGGCGGGCACCGGGGAGCTGTTTTTT. The full variable domain, its missing parts supplied by reference TRBV2 and TRBJ2-2, is EPEVTQTPSHQVTQMGQEVILRCVPISNHLYFYWYRQILGQKVEFLVSFYNNEISEKSEIFDDQFSVERPDGSNFTLKIRSTKLEDSAMYFCASSGQGAGTGELFFGEGSRLTVL.

This clonotype has just one count. V usage is TRBV7-3 and J usage is TRBJ2-5; 9 bases align to TRBD2. The junction had 9 bases not matched to a gene; V was cut back by 5 bases and J by 5 bases. The germline gives CDR1 SGHTA, CDR2 FQGTGA. This CDR3 region has 15 residues. The CDR3 DNA reads TGTGCCAGCAGCGCCGGCGGGGGGGCTACGGAGACCCAGTACTTC. This gives the protein CASSAGGGATETQYF.

This clonotype was counted only a few times. DNA of the CDR3: TGTGCCAGCAGCCAATCTCGCAGGGGTGGCAATCAGCCCCAGCATTTT. Its translation is CASSQSRRGGNQPQHF. V usage is TRBV3-1 and J usage is TRBJ1-5; D is possibly TRBD1 (6 bases). The germline CDR1 and CDR2 sequences are LGHDT and YNNKEL (reference sequence). The CDR3 sequence is 16 residues long. The ends were cut back, 2 bases at V and 2 bases at J, with 13 bases in the middle.

There are a few counts of this clonotype. The chain has TRBV5-1 and TRBJ2-5; no clear D. With 2 bases removed from V and 0 bases from J, the gap between germline ends came to 5 bases. CDR3 length: 13 residues. The germline V gene has CDR1 SGHRS and CDR2 YFSETQ. CDR3 loop: CASSFLYQETQYF. The CDR3 DNA is TGCGCCAGCAGCTTCCTGTACCAAGAGACCCAGTACTTC.